Reported below is one TCR beta chain. As yet, its antigen is unknown. The sample originates from a study of CD8+ T cells in alopecia areata. Study information: Severity was scored as percentage of affected scalp area in treated patients.

General study results and limits: Tofacitinib significantly reduced both scalp clonality and expanded CD8+ clones among the top 100. Greater clonality was observed in lesional scalp samples, especially alopecia totalis/universalis, versus normal scalp. Mice showed TCR sharing more clearly than patients did, possibly owing to HLA.

The V gene end was trimmed by 3 bases and the J gene end by 2 bases; junction bases not matched to a gene: 6. This CDR3 contains 15 residues. Looked up from germline, CDR1 is MGHRA and CDR2 is YSYEKL. Treatment of the sample: oral pan-JAK inhibitor, 5-10 mg twice daily. Reverse transcribed after extraction, RNA yielded cDNA as the sequencing template. The method was immunoSEQ multiplex PCR; TCRdb's version includes in-frame clones alone and lacks a portion of them. The table includes fewer than 200,000 clones, less than 70% detected once. The chain carries TRBV4-1 and TRBJ1-2, with 7 bases lining up with TRBD1. The sequence derives from a human donor with alopecia areata. The sample consisted of CD4+ T cells sorted from blood, taken at week 24, from a patient treated with tofacitinib. The CDR3 DNA follows: TGCGCCAGCAGCCAGACCGGGACAGAGAACTATGGCTACACCTTC. Amino acids: CASSQTGTENYGYTF.